This entry concerns a single TCR beta chain. Participants spanned ages about 18 to 95 years and resided in roughly 22 US areas. Some clones are missing from TCRdb's copy, which holds only in-frame ones; the method was immunoSEQ multiplex PCR. Found here are about 160,000 clones, about four fifths of them singletons; the top ten hold 3% to 3.5%. The sample belongs to a study of blood T cell repertoires in COVID-19. This CDR3 is 14 amino acids long. Germline CDR1 is LNHDA and CDR2 is SQIVND (reference sequence). V shed 0 bases and J shed 2 bases, with 6 bases lying between them. V usage is TRBV19 and J usage is TRBJ2-3, with TRBD1 as a possible D gene (5 bases). This sequence originates from a woman aged 55-69 years who had recovered from COVID-19. Source material: PBMCs or T cells enriched from blood (not recorded which). CDR3 sequence reads: CASSIDGHTDTQYF. As DNA, the CDR3 is TGTGCCAGTAGTATAGATGGACACACAGATACGCAGTATTTT.